This TCR beta chain was observed in a study of T-cell memory formation after mild COVID-19. This clonotype was found many times. No antigen is known for it. Germline V gene sequence: CDR1 SGHRS, CDR2 YFSETQ. The V end was cut by 0 bases, the J end by 1 base, with 5 bases between. The CDR3 has 13 amino acids. Study conclusions and caveats: Cross-reactive memory seemingly joined, as some responding clones were found in pre-infection memory. The study found balanced CD4/CD8 in clones contracting day 15 to 85 and a CD4+ lean in later expanders. CD4+ contracting clones lay mainly in CM and EM, CD8+ ones in EMRA.

TCR alpha and TCR beta cDNA libraries with sample barcodes and UMIs came from 5'RACE using constant-segment primers. TCRdb ran MiXCR on the 5' RACE reads and lists one entry per CDR3 protein. The sample has more than 250,000 distinct CDR3 sequences; more than 15% are singletons. The chain carries TRBV5-1 and TRBJ2-7; possible D gene TRBD1, 5 bases. The clonotype originates from a man between 18 and 29 years old who had mild COVID-19 (a few samples of this study predate the infection). Cell type and time point are not known. Sequencing used PBMCs or a T cell subset sorted from them (not recorded which). The CDR3 nucleotides read TGCGCCAGCAGCTTGGGACAGTCCTACGAGCAGTACTTC. Amino acids: CASSLGQSYEQYF.